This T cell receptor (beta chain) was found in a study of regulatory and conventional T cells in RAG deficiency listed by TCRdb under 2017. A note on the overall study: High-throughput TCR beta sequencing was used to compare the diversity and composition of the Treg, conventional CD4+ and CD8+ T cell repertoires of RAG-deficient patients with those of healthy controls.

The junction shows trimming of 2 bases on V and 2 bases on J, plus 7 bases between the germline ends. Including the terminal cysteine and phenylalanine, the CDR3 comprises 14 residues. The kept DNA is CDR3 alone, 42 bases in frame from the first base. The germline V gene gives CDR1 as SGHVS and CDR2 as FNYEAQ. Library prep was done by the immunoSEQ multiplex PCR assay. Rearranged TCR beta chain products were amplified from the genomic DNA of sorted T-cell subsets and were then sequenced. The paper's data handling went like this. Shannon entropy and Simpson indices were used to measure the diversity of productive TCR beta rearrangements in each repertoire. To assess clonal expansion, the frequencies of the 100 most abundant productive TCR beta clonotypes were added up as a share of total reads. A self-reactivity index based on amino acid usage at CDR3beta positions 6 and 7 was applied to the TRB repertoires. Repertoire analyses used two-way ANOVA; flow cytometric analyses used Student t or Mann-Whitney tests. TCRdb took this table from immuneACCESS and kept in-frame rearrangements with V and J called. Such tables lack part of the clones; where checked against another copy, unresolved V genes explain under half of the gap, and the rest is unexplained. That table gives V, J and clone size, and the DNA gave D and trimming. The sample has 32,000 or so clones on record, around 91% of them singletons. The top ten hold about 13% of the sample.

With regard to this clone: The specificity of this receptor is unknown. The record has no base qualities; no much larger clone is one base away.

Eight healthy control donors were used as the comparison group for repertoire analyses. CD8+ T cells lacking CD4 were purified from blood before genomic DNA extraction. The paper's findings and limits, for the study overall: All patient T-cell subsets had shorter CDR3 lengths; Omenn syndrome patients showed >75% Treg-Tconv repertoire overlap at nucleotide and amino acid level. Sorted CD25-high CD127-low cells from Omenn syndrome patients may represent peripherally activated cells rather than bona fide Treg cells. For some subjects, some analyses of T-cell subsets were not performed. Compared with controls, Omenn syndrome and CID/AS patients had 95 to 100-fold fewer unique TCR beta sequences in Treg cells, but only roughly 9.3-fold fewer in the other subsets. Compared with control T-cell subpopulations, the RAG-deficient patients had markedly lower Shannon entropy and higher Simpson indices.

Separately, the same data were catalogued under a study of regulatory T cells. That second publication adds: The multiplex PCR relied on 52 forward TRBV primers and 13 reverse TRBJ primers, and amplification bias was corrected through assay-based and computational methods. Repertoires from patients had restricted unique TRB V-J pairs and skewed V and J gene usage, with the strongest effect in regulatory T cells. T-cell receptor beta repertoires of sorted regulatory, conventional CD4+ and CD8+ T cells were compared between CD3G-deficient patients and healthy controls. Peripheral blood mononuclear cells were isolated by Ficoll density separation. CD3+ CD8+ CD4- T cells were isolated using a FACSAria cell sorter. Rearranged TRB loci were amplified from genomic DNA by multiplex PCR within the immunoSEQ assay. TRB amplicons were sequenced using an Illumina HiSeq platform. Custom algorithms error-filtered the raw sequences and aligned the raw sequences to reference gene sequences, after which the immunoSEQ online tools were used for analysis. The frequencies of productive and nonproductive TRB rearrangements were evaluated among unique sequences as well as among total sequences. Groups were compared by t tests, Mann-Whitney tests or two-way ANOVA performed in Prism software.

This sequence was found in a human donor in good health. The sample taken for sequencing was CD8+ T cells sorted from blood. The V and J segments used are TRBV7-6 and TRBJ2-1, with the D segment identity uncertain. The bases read TGTGCCAGCAGCTTAAGAGCAGCCTACAATGAGCAGTTCTTC. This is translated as CASSLRAAYNEQFF.